This T cell receptor (beta chain) stems from a study of blood T cells in healthy people across ages. Together with a sample-barcoded 5' primer, a J-beta primer mix was included in a second PCR lasting about 6 to 11 cycles. From the 5' RACE reads, TCRdb called clonotypes with MiXCR, one entry per CDR3 protein. The sample has around 990,000 distinct CDR3 sequences, approximately 26% seen once. Study outcomes and limitations: It was held that diversity estimates obtained from one million T cells represented underestimates.

This clonotype was seen more than once but under ten times. Its antigen is not known. These data are also associated with another study on T cells of mothers and their children.

Material: blood. This TCR came from a girl aged 2-10 years in good health.

This CDR3 reads CASTPGVTGELFF. The CDR3 coding sequence is TGTGCCAGCACGCCAGGGGTTACCGGGGAGCTGTTTTTT. The rearrangement uses TRBV27 and TRBJ2-2; tentative D call: TRBD1 (6 bases). The CDR3 runs 13 residues. The germline V gene has CDR1 MNHEY and CDR2 SMNVEV (reference sequence). V lost 7 bases and J lost 5, with 11 bases in between.